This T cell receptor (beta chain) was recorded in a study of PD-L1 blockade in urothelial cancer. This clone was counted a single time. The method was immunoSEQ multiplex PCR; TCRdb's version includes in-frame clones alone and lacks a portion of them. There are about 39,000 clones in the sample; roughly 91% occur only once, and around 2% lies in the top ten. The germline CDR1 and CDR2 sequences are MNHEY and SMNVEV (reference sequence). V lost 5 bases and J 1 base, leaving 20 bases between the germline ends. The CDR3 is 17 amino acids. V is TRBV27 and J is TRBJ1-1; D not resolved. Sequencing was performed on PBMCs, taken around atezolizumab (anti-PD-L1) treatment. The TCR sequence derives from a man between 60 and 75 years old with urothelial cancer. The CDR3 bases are TGTGCCAGCAGTCCCTCAAGAAAATATACAGAGAACACTGAAGCTTTCTTT. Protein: CASSPSRKYTENTEAFF.